These 30 T cell receptor beta chains came from one sample sequenced in a study of cytomegalovirus exposure and HLA in healthy donors. The PCR contained 60 Vbeta and 13 Jbeta primers. The table came from immunoSEQ multiplex PCR; TCRdb's copy has only in-frame clones and leaves some out. The sample shows approximately 86,000 clones, roughly 85% of them seen only once. Sequencing used PBMCs. The source of these receptors is a man aged 35 to 55 in good health and CMV-seropositive.

A few counts support this clone. The chain employs TRBV6-1 and TRBJ2-7; the match to TRBD1 covers 10 bases. CDR3 size: 14 residues. V trimming: 5 bases; J trimming: 2 bases; junction bases outside the gene matches: 3. Germline V gives CDR1 MNHNS, CDR2 SASEGT. The CDR3 loop reads CASSWDRGPYEQYF. In DNA form, the CDR3 reads TGTGCCAGCAGTTGGGACAGGGGACCCTACGAGCAGTACTTC.

The rearrangement uses TRBV4-1 and TRBJ2-7, with 7 bases identical to TRBD1. Germline V CDR1 and CDR2: MGHRA, YSYEKL. The CDR3 contains 18 residues. Trimming at V came to 0 bases and at J to 1 base, leaving 12 bases not matched to a gene. The CDR3 coding sequence is TGCGCCAGCAGCCAAGATCGGTTTTCGCGGACAGGTTCCTACGAGCAGTACTTC. Protein sequence: CASSQDRFSRTGSYEQYF.

This sequence joins TRBV7-2 and TRBJ2-1; D might be TRBD1 (6 bases). This CDR3 comprises 14 residues. In germline, CDR1 is SGHTA, CDR2 FQGNSA. The ends were cut back, 1 base at V and 4 bases at J, with 8 bases in the middle. The CDR3 sequence: CASSLGRGYNEQFF. In nucleotides, the CDR3 is TGTGCCAGCAGCTTAGGTAGGGGGTACAATGAGCAGTTCTTC.

The chain couples TRBV27 to TRBJ2-5, with 10 bases identical to TRBD1. CDR1 and CDR2 from the germline V gene are MNHEY and SMNVEV (reference sequence). The junction had 9 bases not matched to a gene; V was cut back by 4 bases and J by 1 base. This CDR3 contains 17 residues. Here the CDR3 DNA reads TGTGCCAGCAGTTCTTATCGGACAGGGGGAGTCCAAGAGACCCAGTACTTC. Its translation: CASSSYRTGGVQETQYF.

This chain links TRBV19 with TRBJ2-1; 9 bases align to TRBD1. The CDR3 contains 16 residues. Germline loops: CDR1 LNHDA, CDR2 SQIVND (reference sequence). V dropped 5 bases and J dropped 4; count of bases not matched to a gene: 9. CDR3 in DNA: TGTGCCAGTAGTCCCTCCGGGACAGGGTATTACAATGAGCAGTTCTTC. The encoded protein is CASSPSGTGYYNEQFF.

The chain employs TRBV2 and TRBJ1-1; a possible D gene is TRBD1 (6 bases). Germline CDR1 and CDR2: SNHLY and FYNNEI. The CDR3 length is 11 residues. V was trimmed by 8 bases and J by 5 bases, leaving 9 bases between them. CDR3 loop: CASHGQTEAFF. The CDR3 DNA is TGTGCCAGCCACGGACAGACTGAAGCTTTCTTT.

This chain connects TRBV11-2 to TRBJ2-7; the match to TRBD1 covers 8 bases. Unmatched junction bases numbered 7, after V lost 1 base and J lost 2 bases. Germline values: CDR1 SGHAT, CDR2 FQNNGV. The CDR3 extends over 16 amino acids. CDR3 residues: CASSLAAGTGAYEQYF. For the CDR3, the DNA is TGTGCCAGCAGCTTAGCGGCCGGGACAGGTGCCTACGAGCAGTACTTC.

The chain carries TRBV2 and TRBJ2-7; 7 bases are a match to TRBD2. The trim removed 7 bases at V and 2 bases at J, leaving 11 bases unmatched. From germline, CDR1 is SNHLY and CDR2 FYNNEI. The length of the CDR3 is 15 residues. CDR3 nucleotides: TGTGCCAGCACTTCTCGGGGGGAGGCCCCCTACGAGCAGTACTTC. Translation: CASTSRGEAPYEQYF. The full variable domain, its missing parts supplied by reference TRBV2 and TRBJ2-7, is EPEVTQTPSHQVTQMGQEVILRCVPISNHLYFYWYRQILGQKVEFLVSFYNNEISEKSEIFDDQFSVERPDGSNFTLKIRSTKLEDSAMYFCASTSRGEAPYEQYFGPGTRLTVT.

The genes are TRBV28 and TRBJ2-7, with 14 bases lining up with TRBD2. After removal of 5 bases from V and 4 bases from J, the junction contained 4 bases not matched to a gene. CDR3 length equals 15 residues. Germline CDR1 is MDHEN and CDR2 is SYDVKM. The CDR3 is CASSPGLAGGYEQYF. CDR3 in DNA: TGTGCCAGCAGTCCCGGACTAGCGGGGGGATACGAGCAGTACTTC.

This clone showed up just a few times. The chain employs TRBV28 and TRBJ2-3; possible D gene TRBD1, 5 bases. The CDR3 runs to 13 residues. V was trimmed by 8 bases and J by 1 base, leaving 10 bases between them. CDR1 is MDHEN and CDR2 is SYDVKM in the germline V gene. The CDR3 bases are TGTGCCAGCTTTAGGGGTGGCACAGATACGCAGTATTTT. This sequence encodes CASFRGGTDTQYF.

The J gene is TRBJ1-3, the V gene TRBV6-5; TRBD1 aligns across 8 bases. After removal of 4 bases from V and 3 bases from J, the junction contained 2 bases not matched to a gene. The CDR3 length is 14 residues. Germline values: CDR1 MNHEY, CDR2 SVGAGI. The CDR3, as DNA: TGTGCCAGCAGTTCCAGGGGGCTTGGAAACACCATATATTTT. It yields the protein CASSSRGLGNTIYF.

This chain links TRBV11-1 with TRBJ2-2; D might be TRBD2 (7 bases). Germline loops: CDR1 SGHAT, CDR2 FQDESV (reference sequence). V was clipped by 3 bases and J by 0 bases, with 8 bases between them. This CDR3 comprises 15 residues. The CDR3 region has the DNA TGTGCCAGCAGCTTCGGGGGGCCGAACACCGGGGAGCTGTTTTTT. Residues: CASSFGGPNTGELFF.

The chain uses TRBV21-1 and TRBJ1-5; TRBD1, as called in the table, went unchecked against the DNA. TRBV21-1 is labeled a pseudogene. The CDR3 extends over 22 amino acids. The CDR3 DNA follows: TGTGCCAGCAGCAAAATCAAGAGGAGCCCAGGGAATCTCTGGTATTGTGGTCAGCCCCAGCATTTT. It specifies CASSKIKRSPGNLWYCGQPQHF.

The CDR3 protein is CASSALSGEAFF. CDR3 nucleotides: TGTGCCAGCAGCGCCCTATCAGGTGAAGCTTTCTTT. The rearrangement joins TRBV14 to TRBJ1-1; no firm D call. Looked up from germline, CDR1 is SGHDN and CDR2 is FVKESK. V lost 5 bases and J 7 bases, leaving 11 bases between the germline ends. The CDR3 is made up of 12 amino acids.

The rearrangement uses TRBV9 and TRBJ1-1, with D unresolved. V dropped 0 bases and J dropped 7 bases, with 10 bases sitting between them. The CDR3 contains 13 residues. CDR1 and CDR2 from the germline V gene are SGDLS and YYNGEE. CDR3 in DNA: TGTGCCAGCAGCGTAGTAGTGAGTGGTGAAGCTTTCTTT. Translated, it gives CASSVVVSGEAFF.

The chain recombines TRBV28 with TRBJ1-6; possible D gene TRBD1, 5 bases. From germline, CDR1 is MDHEN and CDR2 SYDVKM. The CDR3 has 15 residues. Trimming stripped 7 bases from V and 6 bases from J, with 16 bases between. In DNA, the CDR3 is TGTGCCAGCAATCCCCCCCCCGGGGGTAATTCACCCCTCCACTTT. Amino acids: CASNPPPGGNSPLHF.

The chain joins TRBV6-5 to TRBJ2-7, with no clear D. The CDR3 runs 12 residues. V was cut by 5 bases and J by 3 bases, with 8 bases left in between. Germline lookup yields CDR1 MNHEY and CDR2 SVGAGI. Written as DNA, the CDR3 is TGTGCCAGCAGTCCGAGAGGCTACGAGCAGTACTTC. The encoded protein is CASSPRGYEQYF.

The rearrangement links TRBV30 to TRBJ2-1, with TRBD2 matching 9 bases. The germline CDR1 and CDR2 sequences are GTSNPN and SVGIG (reference sequence). This CDR3 has 13 residues. After removal of 4 bases from V and 12 bases from J, the junction contained 10 bases not matched to a gene. The CDR3 coding sequence is TGTGCCTGGACCCTGGTTAGCGGGGGCGCGCAGTTCTTC. This codes for CAWTLVSGGAQFF.

The rearrangement uses TRBV6-1 and TRBJ1-1; 9 nucleotides match TRBD1. Per germline, CDR1 MNHNS and CDR2 SASEGT. V lost 4 bases, J lost 0 bases, and 9 bases stayed unmatched. This CDR3 region has 17 residues. CDR3 coding DNA: TGTGCCAGCAGTGGACAGGGGGAGGGCCTCATGAACACTGAAGCTTTCTTT. This sequence encodes CASSGQGEGLMNTEAFF.

The V and J genes are TRBV5-1 and TRBJ2-2, with TRBD1 matching 10 bases. Trimming cost V 0 bases and J 3 bases; bases outside gene matches: 8. This CDR3 comprises 18 residues. Germline values: CDR1 SGHRS, CDR2 YFSETQ. The CDR3 spells CASSLGRGQGRHTGELFF. CDR3 in DNA: TGCGCCAGCAGCTTGGGCAGGGGACAGGGGCGTCACACCGGGGAGCTGTTTTTT.

As DNA, the CDR3 is TGTGCCAGCAGCCCCGACTTCTCCCAAGAGACCCAGTACTTC. Translation: CASSPDFSQETQYF. The gene calls are TRBV4-2 and TRBJ2-5; unclear D gene. Between the trimmed V and J ends, which lost 4 bases and 1 base, there was a span of 10 bases. Germline V gene sequence: CDR1 LGHNA, CDR2 YNFKEQ. This CDR3 comprises 14 residues.

V is TRBV2 and J is TRBJ1-1; D uncertain. Germline loops: CDR1 SNHLY, CDR2 FYNNEI. The CDR3 totals 12 residues. Trimming took off 6 bases at V and 4 bases at J, with 9 bases between the two ends. CDR3 sequence (DNA): TGTGCCAGCAGGGGCGAGGGCACTGAAGCTTTCTTT. It yields the protein CASRGEGTEAFF.

The genes are TRBV5-1 and TRBJ1-3; 7 bases align to TRBD1. Germline lookup yields CDR1 SGHRS and CDR2 YFSETQ. Trimming cost V 0 bases and J 0 bases; bases outside gene matches: 3. This CDR3 spans 16 amino acids. CDR3 loop: CASSLGTGSSGNTIYF. CDR3 bases: TGCGCCAGCAGCTTGGGGACAGGTTCCTCTGGAAACACCATATATTTT.

The CDR3 loop reads CASSQSSVLTDTQYF. The CDR3 DNA reads TGTGCCAGCAGCCAATCTAGCGTACTTACAGATACGCAGTATTTT. J is TRBJ2-3 and V is TRBV4-2; D is perhaps TRBD2 (6 bases). The V and J ends lost 2 bases and 3 bases respectively, with 12 bases between them. The germline V gene has CDR1 LGHNA and CDR2 YNFKEQ. The CDR3 sequence is 15 residues long.

V and J are TRBV5-6 and TRBJ2-1, with TRBD1 matching 8 bases. With 4 bases clipped from V and 2 bases from J, the junction kept 8 bases outside the gene matches. Germline-derived CDR1 and CDR2 are SGHDT and YYEEEE. The CDR3 runs to 16 residues. The CDR3 DNA sequence: TGTGCCAGCAGCCTTACGGGGGACAGGCCCTACAATGAGCAGTTCTTC. This sequence encodes CASSLTGDRPYNEQFF.

V usage is TRBV4-1 and J usage is TRBJ2-1; 10 bases align to TRBD2. Germline V lookup: CDR1 MGHRA, CDR2 YSYEKL. The trim removed 1 base at V and 5 bases at J, leaving 5 bases unmatched. The CDR3 runs to 16 residues. In DNA, the CDR3 is TGCGCCAGCAGCCAAGGGAGCGGGGGGGCTAACAATGAGCAGTTCTTC. It codes for CASSQGSGGANNEQFF.

V usage is TRBV6-1 and J usage is TRBJ1-5, with D unclear. CDR3 size: 17 residues. V was cut by 3 bases and J by 0 bases, with 15 bases left in between. Germline V CDR1 and CDR2: MNHNS, SASEGT. This chain's CDR3 is CASSDWNSLTSNQPQHF. DNA of the CDR3: TGTGCCAGCAGTGATTGGAACAGCCTGACTAGCAATCAGCCCCAGCATTTT.

This sequence joins TRBV28 and TRBJ1-4; 8 bases line up with TRBD1. The J segment lost 4 bases and the V segment lost 5 bases, leaving 9 bases of the junction unmatched. Germline CDR1 is MDHEN and CDR2 is SYDVKM. CDR3 length: 16 residues. The CDR3 loop is CASSPPAGQVNEKLFF. CDR3 nucleotides: TGTGCCAGCAGTCCCCCCGCGGGACAGGTTAATGAAAAACTGTTTTTT.

This clone was recorded once. The chain's CDR3 is CASSLGSSGVYNEQFF. Here the CDR3 DNA reads TGCGCCAGCAGCTTGGGGTCTAGCGGGGTATACAATGAGCAGTTCTTC. The V and J genes are TRBV5-1 and TRBJ2-1; TRBD2 agrees at 9 bases. CDR3 length equals 16 residues. V lost 0 bases and J lost 4; bases outside the gene matches: 5. Germline V gives CDR1 SGHRS, CDR2 YFSETQ.

The table lists this clone with a few counts. V and J are TRBV2 and TRBJ1-2, with unresolved D. V was trimmed by 2 bases and J by 3 bases, leaving 7 bases between them. CDR3 length: 13 residues. Germline CDR1 reads SNHLY; CDR2 reads FYNNEI. The CDR3 sequence is CASSELGDYGYTF. CDR3 DNA: TGTGCCAGCAGTGAACTGGGAGACTATGGCTACACCTTC.